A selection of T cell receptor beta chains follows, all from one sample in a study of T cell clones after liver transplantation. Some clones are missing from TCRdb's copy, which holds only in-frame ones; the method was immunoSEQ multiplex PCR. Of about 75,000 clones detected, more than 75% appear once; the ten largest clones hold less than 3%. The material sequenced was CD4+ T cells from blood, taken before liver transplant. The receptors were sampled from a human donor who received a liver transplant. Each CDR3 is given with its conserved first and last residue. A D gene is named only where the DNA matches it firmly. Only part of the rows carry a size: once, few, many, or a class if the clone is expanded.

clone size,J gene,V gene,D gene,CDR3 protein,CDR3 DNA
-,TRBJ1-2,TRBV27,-,CASSLGASGSYTF,TGTGCCAGCAGTTTAGGGGCCTCAGGGAGCTACACCTTC
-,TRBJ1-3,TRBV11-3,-,CASSLDRLSSGNTIYF,TGTGCCAGCAGCTTAGATCGACTTAGCTCTGGAAACACCATATATTTT
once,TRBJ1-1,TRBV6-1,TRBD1,CASSEQGVNTEAFF,TGTGCCAGCAGTGAACAGGGGGTGAACACTGAAGCTTTCTTT
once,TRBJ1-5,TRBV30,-,CAWSARGTSNQPQHF,TGTGCCTGGAGCGCAAGAGGGACAAGCAATCAGCCCCAGCATTTT
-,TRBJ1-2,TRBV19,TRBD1,CASSILDSGQGARGYTF,TGTGCCAGTAGTATCCTTGACTCGGGACAGGGGGCGAGAGGCTACACCTTC
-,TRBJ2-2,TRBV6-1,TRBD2,CASSVLGSGSANTGELFF,TGTGCCAGCAGTGTCCTAGGTAGCGGGAGCGCGAACACCGGGGAGCTGTTTTTT
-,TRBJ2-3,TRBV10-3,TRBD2,CAISRGDRYTDTQYF,TGTGCCATCAGTCGGGGGGACCGTTACACAGATACGCAGTATTTT
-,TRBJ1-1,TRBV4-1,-,CASSQGWGTEAFF,TGCGCCAGCAGCCAAGGATGGGGCACTGAAGCTTTCTTT
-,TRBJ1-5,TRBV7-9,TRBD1,CASSTTGGGSNQPQHF,TGTGCCAGCAGCACGACAGGGGGAGGTAGCAATCAGCCCCAGCATTTT
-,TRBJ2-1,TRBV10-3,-,CAIRGGGSSYNEQFF,TGTGCCATCAGAGGGGGCGGGAGCTCCTACAATGAGCAGTTCTTC
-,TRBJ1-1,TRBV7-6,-,CASSSTENTEAFF,TGTGCCAGCAGCTCGACAGAGAACACTGAAGCTTTCTTT
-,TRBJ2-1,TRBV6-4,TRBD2,CASSMREGPDNEQFF,TGTGCCAGCAGTATGCGGGAGGGCCCTGACAATGAGCAGTTCTTC
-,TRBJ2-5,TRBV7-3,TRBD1,CASSCLWTGGWQETQYF,TGTGCCAGCAGCTGCCTTTGGACAGGGGGATGGCAAGAGACCCAGTACTTC
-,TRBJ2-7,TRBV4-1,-,CASSAGFSYEQYF,TGCGCCAGCAGTGCAGGGTTTTCCTACGAGCAGTACTTC
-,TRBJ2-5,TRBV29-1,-,CSVKGDVSGSQETQYF,TGCAGCGTTAAGGGGGACGTTAGCGGGTCACAAGAGACCCAGTACTTC
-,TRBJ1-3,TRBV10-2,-,CASSPRSRSYSGNTIYF,TGCGCCAGCAGTCCCCGGAGCAGGTCCTACTCTGGAAACACCATATATTTT
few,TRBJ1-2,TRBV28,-,CASSLGTLGVGGYTF,TGTGCCAGCAGTTTAGGCACCCTCGGGGTGGGAGGATACACCTTC
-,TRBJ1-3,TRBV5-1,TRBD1,CASSLGGTAGNTIYF,TGCGCCAGCAGCTTGGGAGGGACAGCTGGAAACACCATATATTTT
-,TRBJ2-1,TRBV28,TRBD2,CASNPVGGRGVEQFF,TGTGCCAGCAACCCAGTGGGCGGGAGGGGGGTTGAGCAGTTCTTC
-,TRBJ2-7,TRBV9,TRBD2,CASSVGGLVNEQYF,TGTGCCAGCAGCGTAGGGGGACTAGTGAACGAGCAGTACTTC